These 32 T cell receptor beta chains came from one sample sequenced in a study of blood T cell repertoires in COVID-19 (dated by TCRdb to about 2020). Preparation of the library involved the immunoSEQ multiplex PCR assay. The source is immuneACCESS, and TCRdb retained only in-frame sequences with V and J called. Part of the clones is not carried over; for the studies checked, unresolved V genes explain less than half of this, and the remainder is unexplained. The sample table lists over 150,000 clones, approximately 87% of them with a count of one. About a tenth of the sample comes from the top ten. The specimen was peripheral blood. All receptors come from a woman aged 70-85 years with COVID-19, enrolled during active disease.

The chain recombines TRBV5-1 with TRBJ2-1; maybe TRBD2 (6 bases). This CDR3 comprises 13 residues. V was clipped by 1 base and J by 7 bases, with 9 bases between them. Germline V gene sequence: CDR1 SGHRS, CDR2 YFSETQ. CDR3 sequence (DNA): TGCGCCAGCAGCTTGAACGGGGGTAATGAGCAGTTCTTC. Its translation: CASSLNGGNEQFF.

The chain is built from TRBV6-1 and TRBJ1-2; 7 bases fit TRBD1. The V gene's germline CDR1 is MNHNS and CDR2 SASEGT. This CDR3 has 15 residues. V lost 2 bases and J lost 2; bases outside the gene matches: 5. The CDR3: CASSEQGEGNYGYTF. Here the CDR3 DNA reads TGTGCCAGCAGTGAACAGGGGGAAGGGAACTATGGCTACACCTTC.

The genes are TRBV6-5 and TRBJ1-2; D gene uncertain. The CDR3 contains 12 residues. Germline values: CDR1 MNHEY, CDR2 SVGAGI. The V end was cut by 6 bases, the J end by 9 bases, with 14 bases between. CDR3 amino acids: CASSGPYGSYTF. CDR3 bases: TGTGCCAGCAGCGGACCCTACGGGAGCTACACCTTC.

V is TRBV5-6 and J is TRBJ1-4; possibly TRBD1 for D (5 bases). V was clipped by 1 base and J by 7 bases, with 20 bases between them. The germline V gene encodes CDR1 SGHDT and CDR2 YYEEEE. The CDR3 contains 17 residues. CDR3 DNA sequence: TGTGCCAGCAGCTTGATGTCAGACAGTTGGGTGGGTGAAAAACTGTTTTTT. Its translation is CASSLMSDSWVGEKLFF.

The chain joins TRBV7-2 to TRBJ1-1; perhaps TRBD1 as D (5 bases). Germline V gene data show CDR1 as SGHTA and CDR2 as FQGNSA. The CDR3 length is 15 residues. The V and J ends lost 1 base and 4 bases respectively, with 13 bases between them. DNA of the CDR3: TGTGCCAGCAGCTTAGGACTGGGGCCTGGCACTGAAGCTTTCTTT. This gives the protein CASSLGLGPGTEAFF.

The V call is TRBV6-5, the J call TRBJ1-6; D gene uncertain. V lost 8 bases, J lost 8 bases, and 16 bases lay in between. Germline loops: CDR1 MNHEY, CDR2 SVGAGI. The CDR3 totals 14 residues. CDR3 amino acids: CASLGDPDYSPLHF. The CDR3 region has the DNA TGTGCCAGCCTCGGAGACCCCGACTATTCACCCCTCCACTTT.

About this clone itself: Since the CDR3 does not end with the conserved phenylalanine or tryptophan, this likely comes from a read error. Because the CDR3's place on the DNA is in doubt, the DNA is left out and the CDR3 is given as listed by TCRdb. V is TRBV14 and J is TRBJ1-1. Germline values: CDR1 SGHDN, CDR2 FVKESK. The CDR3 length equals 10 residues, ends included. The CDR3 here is CASSQAGGDL.

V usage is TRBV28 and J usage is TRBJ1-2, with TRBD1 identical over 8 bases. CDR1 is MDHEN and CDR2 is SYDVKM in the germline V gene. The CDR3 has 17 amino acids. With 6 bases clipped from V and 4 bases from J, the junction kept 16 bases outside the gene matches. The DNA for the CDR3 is TGTGCCAGCAGCCTAGGGGGGGGCACAGGGGGACGCTATGGCTACACCTTC. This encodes CASSLGGGTGGRYGYTF.

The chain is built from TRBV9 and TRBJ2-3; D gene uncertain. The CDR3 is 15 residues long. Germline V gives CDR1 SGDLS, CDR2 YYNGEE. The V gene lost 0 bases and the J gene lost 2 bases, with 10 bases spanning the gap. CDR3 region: CASSVAIAHTDTQYF. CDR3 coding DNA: TGTGCCAGCAGCGTAGCTATCGCCCACACAGATACGCAGTATTTT. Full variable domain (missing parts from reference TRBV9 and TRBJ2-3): DSGVTQTPKHLITATGQRVTLRCSPRSGDLSVYWYQQSLDQGLQFLIQYYNGEERAKGNILERFSAQQFPDLHSELNLSSLELGDSALYFCASSVAIAHTDTQYFGPGTRLTVL.

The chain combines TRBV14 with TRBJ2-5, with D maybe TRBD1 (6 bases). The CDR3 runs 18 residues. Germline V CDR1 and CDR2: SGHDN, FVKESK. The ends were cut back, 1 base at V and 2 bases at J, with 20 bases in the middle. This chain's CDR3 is CASSQARWDIWKQETQYF. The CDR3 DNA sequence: TGTGCCAGCAGCCAAGCACGTTGGGACATCTGGAAACAAGAGACCCAGTACTTC.

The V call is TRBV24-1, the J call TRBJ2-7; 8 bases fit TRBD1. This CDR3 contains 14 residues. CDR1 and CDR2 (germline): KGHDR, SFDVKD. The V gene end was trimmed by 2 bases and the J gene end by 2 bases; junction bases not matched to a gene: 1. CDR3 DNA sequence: TGTGCCACCAGTGATTCGGACAGGGCCTACGAGCAGTACTTC. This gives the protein CATSDSDRAYEQYF.

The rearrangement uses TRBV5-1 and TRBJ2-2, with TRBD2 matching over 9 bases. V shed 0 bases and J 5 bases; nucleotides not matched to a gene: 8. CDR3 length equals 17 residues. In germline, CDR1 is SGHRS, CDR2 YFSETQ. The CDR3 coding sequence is TGCGCCAGCAGCTTGGACCCGACTAGCGGCAAAACCGGGGAGCTGTTTTTT. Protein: CASSLDPTSGKTGELFF.

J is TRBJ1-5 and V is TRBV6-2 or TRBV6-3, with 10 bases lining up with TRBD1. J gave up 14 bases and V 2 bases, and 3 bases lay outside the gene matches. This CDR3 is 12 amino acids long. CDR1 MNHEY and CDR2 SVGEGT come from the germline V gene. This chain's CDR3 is CASSYAGTGEHF. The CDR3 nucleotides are TGTGCCAGCAGTTACGCCGGGACAGGGGAGCATTTT.

CDR3: CASSFGRGLNYGYTF. The CDR3 nucleotides are TGTGCCAGCAGCTTTGGGAGGGGTCTAAACTATGGCTACACCTTC. The V and J genes are TRBV11-2 and TRBJ1-2; D is perhaps TRBD1 (5 bases). The V end lost 3 bases, the J end lost 2 bases, and 13 bases lay between the germline ends. The CDR3 is 15 amino acids. Germline V gene data show CDR1 as SGHAT and CDR2 as FQNNGV.

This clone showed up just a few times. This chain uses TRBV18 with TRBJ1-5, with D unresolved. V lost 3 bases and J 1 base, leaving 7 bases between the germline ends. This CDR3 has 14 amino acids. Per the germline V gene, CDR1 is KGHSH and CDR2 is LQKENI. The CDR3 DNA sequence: TGTGCCAGCTCACCCCTCGGGAGCAATCAGCCCCAGCATTTT. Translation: CASSPLGSNQPQHF.

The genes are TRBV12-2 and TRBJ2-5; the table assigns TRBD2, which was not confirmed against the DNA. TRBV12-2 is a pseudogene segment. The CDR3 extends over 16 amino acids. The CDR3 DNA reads TGTGCAAGTCGCTTAGCGGGGGGGCCCCCCCAAGAGACCCAGTACTTC. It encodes CASRLAGGPPQETQYF.

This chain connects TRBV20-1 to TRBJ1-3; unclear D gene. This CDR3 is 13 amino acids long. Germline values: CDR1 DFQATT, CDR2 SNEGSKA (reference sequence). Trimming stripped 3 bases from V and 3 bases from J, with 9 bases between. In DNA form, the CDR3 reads TGCAGTGCTAGTTTAAGCCGTGGAAACACCATATATTTT. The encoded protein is CSASLSRGNTIYF.

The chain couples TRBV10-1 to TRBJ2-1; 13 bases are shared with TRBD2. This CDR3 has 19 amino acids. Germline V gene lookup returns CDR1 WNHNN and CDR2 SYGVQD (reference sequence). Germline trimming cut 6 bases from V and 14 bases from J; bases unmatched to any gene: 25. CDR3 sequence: CASSRARTSGGLPDTRKFF. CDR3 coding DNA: TGCGCCAGCAGCCGGGCCCGGACTAGCGGGGGACTTCCGGACACCCGTAAGTTCTTC.

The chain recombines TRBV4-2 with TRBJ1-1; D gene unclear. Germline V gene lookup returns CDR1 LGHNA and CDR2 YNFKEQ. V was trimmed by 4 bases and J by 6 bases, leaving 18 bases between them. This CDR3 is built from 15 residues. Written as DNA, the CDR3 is TGTGCCAGCAGCCGCCAAAACTTTAAAGCGGCTGAAGCTTTCTTT. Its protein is CASSRQNFKAAEAFF.

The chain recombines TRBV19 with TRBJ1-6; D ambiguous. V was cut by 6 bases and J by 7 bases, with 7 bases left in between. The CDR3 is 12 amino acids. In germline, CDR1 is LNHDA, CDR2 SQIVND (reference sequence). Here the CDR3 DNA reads TGTGCCAGTAGGGTCACAAATTCACCCCTCCACTTT. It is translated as CASRVTNSPLHF.

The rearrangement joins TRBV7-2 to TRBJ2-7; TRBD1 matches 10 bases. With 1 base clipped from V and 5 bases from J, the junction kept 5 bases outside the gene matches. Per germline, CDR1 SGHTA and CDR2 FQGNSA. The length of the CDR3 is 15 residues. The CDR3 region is CASSLVGTGANEQYF. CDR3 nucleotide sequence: TGTGCCAGCAGCTTAGTGGGGACAGGGGCTAACGAGCAGTACTTC.

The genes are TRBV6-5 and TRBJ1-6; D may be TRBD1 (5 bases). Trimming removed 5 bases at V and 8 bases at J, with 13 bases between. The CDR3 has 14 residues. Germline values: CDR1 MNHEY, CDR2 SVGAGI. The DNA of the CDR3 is TGTGCCAGCAGTCCTCAGGGATCTGATTCACCCCTCCACTTT. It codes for CASSPQGSDSPLHF.

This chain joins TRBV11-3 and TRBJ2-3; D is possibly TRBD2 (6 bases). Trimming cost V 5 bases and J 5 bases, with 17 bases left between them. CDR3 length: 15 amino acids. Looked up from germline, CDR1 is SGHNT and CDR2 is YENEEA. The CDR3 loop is CASSPGGRRVDTQYF. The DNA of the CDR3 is TGTGCCAGCAGCCCCGGGGGACGGAGGGTAGATACGCAGTATTTT.

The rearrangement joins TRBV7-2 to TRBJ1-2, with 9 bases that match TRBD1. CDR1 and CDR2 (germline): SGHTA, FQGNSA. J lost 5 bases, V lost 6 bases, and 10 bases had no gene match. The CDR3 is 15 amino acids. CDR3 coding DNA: TGTGCCAGCAGACCCACAGGGGGCGACGGGTATGGCTACACCTTC. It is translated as CASRPTGGDGYGYTF.

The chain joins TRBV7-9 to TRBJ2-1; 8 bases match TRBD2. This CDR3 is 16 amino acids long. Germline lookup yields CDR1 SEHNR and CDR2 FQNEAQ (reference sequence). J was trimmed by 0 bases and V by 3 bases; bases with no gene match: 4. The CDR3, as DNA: TGTGCCAGCAGCTTTAAGCGGGAGAGCTCCTACAATGAGCAGTTCTTC. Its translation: CASSFKRESSYNEQFF.

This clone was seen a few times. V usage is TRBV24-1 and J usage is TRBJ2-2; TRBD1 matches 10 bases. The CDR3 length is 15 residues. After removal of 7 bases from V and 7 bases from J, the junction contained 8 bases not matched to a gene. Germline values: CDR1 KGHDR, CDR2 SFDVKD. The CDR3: CATRETGGVGGELFF. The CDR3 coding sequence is TGTGCCACCAGGGAGACAGGGGGCGTCGGCGGGGAGCTGTTTTTT.

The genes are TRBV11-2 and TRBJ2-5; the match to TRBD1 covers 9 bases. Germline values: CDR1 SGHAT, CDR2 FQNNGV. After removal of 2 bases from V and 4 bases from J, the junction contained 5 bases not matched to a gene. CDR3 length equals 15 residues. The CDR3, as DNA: TGTGCCAGCAGCTTAAATCCGGGACAGGGAGAGACCCAGTACTTC. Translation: CASSLNPGQGETQYF.

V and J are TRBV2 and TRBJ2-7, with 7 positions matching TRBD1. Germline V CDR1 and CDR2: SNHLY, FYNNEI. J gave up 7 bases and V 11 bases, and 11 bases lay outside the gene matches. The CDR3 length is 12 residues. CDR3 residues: CAGETGFGEQYF. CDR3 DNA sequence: TGTGCCGGGGAGACAGGGTTTGGTGAGCAGTACTTC.

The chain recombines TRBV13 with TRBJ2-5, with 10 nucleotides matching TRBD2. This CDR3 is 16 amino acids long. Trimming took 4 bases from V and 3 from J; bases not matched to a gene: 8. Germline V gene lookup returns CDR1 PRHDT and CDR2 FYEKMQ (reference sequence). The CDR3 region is CASSSTGLAVKETQYF. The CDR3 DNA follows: TGTGCCAGCAGCTCGACCGGACTAGCGGTGAAAGAGACCCAGTACTTC. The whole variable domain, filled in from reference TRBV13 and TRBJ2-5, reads AAGVIQSPRHLIKEKRETATLKCYPIPRHDTVYWYQQGPGQDPQFLISFYEKMQSDKGSIPDRFSAQQFSDYHSELNMSSLELGDSALYFCASSSTGLAVKETQYFGPGTRLLVL.

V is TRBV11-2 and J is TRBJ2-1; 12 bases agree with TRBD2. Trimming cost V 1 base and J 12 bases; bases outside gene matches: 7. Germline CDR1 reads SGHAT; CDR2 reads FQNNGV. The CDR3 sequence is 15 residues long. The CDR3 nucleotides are TGTGCCAGCAGCTTAGTTCCTAGCGGGGGGGCCGCGCAGTTCTTC. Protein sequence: CASSLVPSGGAAQFF.

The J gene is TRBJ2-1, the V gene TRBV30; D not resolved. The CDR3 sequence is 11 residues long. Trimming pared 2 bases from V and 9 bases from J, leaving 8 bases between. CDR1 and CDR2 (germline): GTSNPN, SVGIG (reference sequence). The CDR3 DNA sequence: TGTGCCTGGAGTCAGGCTGGTGAGCAGTTCTTC. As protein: CAWSQAGEQFF.

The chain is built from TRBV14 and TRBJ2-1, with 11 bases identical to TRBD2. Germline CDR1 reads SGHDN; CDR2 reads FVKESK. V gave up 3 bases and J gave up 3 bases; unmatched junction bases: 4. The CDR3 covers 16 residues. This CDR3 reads CASSHLAGGLYNEQFF. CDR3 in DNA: TGTGCCAGCAGCCACCTAGCGGGGGGTCTCTACAATGAGCAGTTCTTC.